These T cell receptor beta chains were read from a single sample in a study of PD-1 blockade in classical Hodgkin lymphoma. Libraries were prepared by immunoSEQ multiplex PCR; TCRdb keeps only in-frame clonotypes and omits some of them. The table shows approximately 26,000 clones, with roughly 70% occurring only once. The sequencing here drew on peripheral blood mononuclear cells (PBMCs), taken before the second cycle of nivolumab. These receptors were obtained from a human donor with classical Hodgkin lymphoma. Each CDR3 is given with its conserved first and last residue. D genes are given only for firm matches. Clone size is shown for a subset of rows, as once, few, many or a class of expanded clone.

>TRBJ1-4|TRBD1|-|TRBV27
TGTGCCAGCAGTGACAGGGGGCGACATGAAAAACTGTTTTTT
CASSDRGRHEKLFF
>TRBJ1-1|TRBD1|many|TRBV5-1
TGCGCCAGCAGCTTGGCCGGAAGACAGGGGGCCGCTGAAGCTTTCTTT
CASSLAGRQGAAEAFF
>TRBJ1-2|TRBD1|-|TRBV7-9
TGTGCCAGCAGCTTAACCGTGACAGGGGTCTATGGCTACACCTTC
CASSLTVTGVYGYTF
>TRBJ1-1|-|-|TRBV6-1
TGTGCCAGCAGATTGCTCTACGGGAACACTGAAGCTTTCTTT
CASRLLYGNTEAFF
>TRBJ1-5|TRBD1|many|TRBV28
TGTGCCAGCACCCTAAGCGGACAGGGACATCAGCCCCAGCATTTT
CASTLSGQGHQPQHF
>TRBJ2-1|TRBD2|-|TRBV27
TGTGCCAGCAGTCTGCCGGGACTAGCGGGAGTCATTGAGCAGTTCTTC
CASSLPGLAGVIEQFF
>TRBJ2-5|TRBD2|once|TRBV5-4
TGTGCCAGCAGCTCGGGGGGACTAGCGAAAGAGACCCAGTACTTC
CASSSGGLAKETQYF
>TRBJ2-1|-|-|TRBV7-2
TGTGCCAGCAGCCCTGGACAGATAACCTACAATGAGCAGTTCTTC
CASSPGQITYNEQFF
>TRBJ2-1|-|-|TRBV5-1
TGCGCCAGCAGCTTGGACCAGTACAATGAGCAGTTCTTC
CASSLDQYNEQFF
>TRBJ2-7|-|-|TRBV4-3
TGCGCCAGCAGCCAGAGCAGGGGCGAGCAGTACTTC
CASSQSRGEQYF
>TRBJ2-5|-|-|TRBV5-4
TGTGCCAGCAGCTTGGAGGGGCGGGTGCAAGAGACCCAGTACTTC
CASSLEGRVQETQYF
>TRBJ1-6|TRBD1|-|TRBV10-3
TGTGCCATAAGTTATTCGGGACAGGGCAATTCACCCCTCCACTTT
CAISYSGQGNSPLHF
>TRBJ1-1|-|-|TRBV7-8
TGTGCCAGCAGCTTAGGGGTTGTGTACACTGAAGCTTTCTTT
CASSLGVVYTEAFF
>TRBJ1-1|-|-|TRBV6-5
TGTGCCAGCAGTTACCCCGGACCGCCGAACACTGAAGCTTTCTTT
CASSYPGPPNTEAFF
>TRBJ2-7|TRBD2|-|TRBV28
TGTGCCAGCAGTCCCATACCGGGACTAGCGGTAGGTTACGAGCAGTACTTC
CASSPIPGLAVGYEQYF
>TRBJ2-5|-|-|TRBV15
TGTGCCACCAGCAGACCCACAGGGATTACGGTCGAGACCCAGTACTTC
CATSRPTGITVETQYF
>TRBJ2-5|TRBD1|-|TRBV7-9
TGTGCCAGCCGGGACAGGGTACAAGAGACCCAGTACTTC
CASRDRVQETQYF
>TRBJ2-5|-|-|TRBV6-5
TGTGCCAGCAGTCCTCCAGGGGAATCGAGGACCCAGTACTTC
CASSPPGESRTQYF
>TRBJ2-1|-|-|TRBV6-1
TGTGCCAGCAGTGATGGCACTAGTGGTCTTGTGTGGCAGTTCTTC
CASSDGTSGLVWQFF
>TRBJ2-7|-|-|TRBV2
TGTGCCAGCAGTGAAAACATCAAAGCCGAGCAGTACTTC
CASSENIKAEQYF
>TRBJ2-3|-|-|TRBV4-3
TGCGCCAGCAGCCAAGCGGTCACAGATACGCAGTATTTT
CASSQAVTDTQYF
>TRBJ1-6|-|few|TRBV10-3
TGTGCCATCAAGAGCGGGGGAGGGAGCTCCTATAATTCACCCCTCCACTTT
CAIKSGGGSSYNSPLHF
>TRBJ1-5|-|many|TRBV28
TGTGCCAGCAACGGGGATCAGCCCCAGCATTTT
CASNGDQPQHF
>TRBJ2-5|-|-|TRBV11-1
TGTGCCAGCAGCCCGGGGTCCAGGGGCGCGAAAACGAAAGAGACCCAGTACTTC
CASSPGSRGAKTKETQYF
>TRBJ2-1|-|few|TRBV19
TGTGCCAGTAGTATATTAGGCGACTACAATGAGCAGTTCTTC
CASSILGDYNEQFF
>TRBJ2-6|-|-|TRBV19
TGTGCCAGTAGTATACTTCCGGGGTCTGGGGCCAACGTCCTGACTTTC
CASSILPGSGANVLTF
>TRBJ2-2|-|-|TRBV19
TGTGCCAGTAGTAGGACTCAGAACACCGGGGAGCTGTTTTTT
CASSRTQNTGELFF
>TRBJ2-2|-|-|TRBV14
TGTGCCAGCAGCCAAGCCATCGGCACCGGGGAGCTGTTTTTT
CASSQAIGTGELFF
>TRBJ1-6|TRBD1|-|TRBV5-4
TGTGCCAGCAGCCTGACAGGGGGACATTCACCCCTCCACTTT
CASSLTGGHSPLHF
>TRBJ1-5|-|once|TRBV6-7
TGTGCCAGCAGTTGTTATAGGCAAGGCAATCAGCCCCAGCATTTT
CASSCYRQGNQPQHF
>TRBJ1-1|-|once|TRBV30
TGTGCCTGGAAAAAGTTGGGGAGTATAGGGGTGGCGAACACTGAAGCTTTCTTT
CAWKKLGSIGVANTEAFF
>TRBJ1-1|-|-|TRBV5-6
TGTGCCAGCAGCCTGGACAGATCCCCTGAAGCTTTCTTT
CASSLDRSPEAFF
>TRBJ1-4|-|-|TRBV30
TGTGCCTGGAGTATGTCCATGGGGGAAAAACTGTTTTTT
CAWSMSMGEKLFF
>TRBJ1-2|-|-|TRBV5-4
TGTGCCAGCAGCTTGGCAGGAACTGATGGCTACACCTTC
CASSLAGTDGYTF
>TRBJ1-6|-|-|TRBV6-5
TGTGCCAGCTCCCCTGGACGAAATAATTCACCCCTCCACTTT
CASSPGRNNSPLHF
>TRBJ1-5|-|medium-sized|TRBV28
TGTGCCAGCAGTTTGTCTGGGGGCAATCAGCCCCAGCATTTT
CASSLSGGNQPQHF
>TRBJ1-3|TRBD1|once|TRBV19
TGTGCCAGTACCGTCCGGGACAGGTCGGGTGGAAACACCATATATTTT
CASTVRDRSGGNTIYF
>TRBJ1-5|-|few|TRBV6-6
TGTGCCAGCAGTTCGGGATATCAGCCCCAGCATTTT
CASSSGYQPQHF
>TRBJ1-1|-|-|TRBV7-9
TGTGCCAGCAGCTCCGGGAGCGACATTTTCTCGGGAGCTTTCTTT
CASSSGSDIFSGAFF
>TRBJ2-3|-|-|TRBV19
TGTGCCAGTAGTCTCGTGAGGAATACGCAGTATTTT
CASSLVRNTQYF
>TRBJ2-7|-|-|TRBV19
TGTGCCAGTAGTCTCCTGGAGATGACGAGCGAGCAGTACTTC
CASSLLEMTSEQYF
>TRBJ1-1|TRBD1|-|TRBV19
TGTGCCAGTAGTTTCCTCGGACAGGTAAACACTGAAGCTTTCTTT
CASSFLGQVNTEAFF
>TRBJ2-7|-|-|TRBV6-1
TGTGCCAGCAGTGAAGCGCGTAAGGGCTACGAGCAGTACTTC
CASSEARKGYEQYF
>TRBJ2-5|-|-|TRBV6-6
TGTGCCAGCAGTTACGCAGAGACCCAGTACTTC
CASSYAETQYF
>TRBJ2-2|-|-|TRBV6-1
TGTGCCAGCAGTGCATTCGGGACACCGAACACCGGGGAGCTGTTTTTT
CASSAFGTPNTGELFF
>TRBJ1-2|-|-|TRBV19
TGTGCCAGTAGTATGGTGCAGACTGGCTACACCTTC
CASSMVQTGYTF
>TRBJ1-2|-|few|TRBV2
TGTGCCAGCATCGTTAACCCTAACTATGGCTACACCTTC
CASIVNPNYGYTF
>TRBJ2-7|-|-|TRBV6-6
TGTGCCAGCAGTTACTCGATCCAGGGTGGGTTCGAGCAGTACTTC
CASSYSIQGGFEQYF